This T cell receptor (beta chain) was obtained from a study of shared clonotypes between healthy human individuals. The wider study: CD4 naive and CD4 memory each took three plates per donor, while CD8 naive took two and CD8 memory one.

DNA at 150 to 250 ng, tens of thousands of T cell genomes, went into sorted-subset replicate PCRs. Produced via immunoSEQ multiplex PCR; TCRdb's table is partial and in-frame only. The sample consists of hundreds of thousands of clones, about 80% of them appearing once. V lost 4 bases and J 4 bases, leaving 12 bases between the germline ends. Germline V gene sequence: CDR1 MNHEY, CDR2 SMNVEV (reference sequence). The CDR3 extends over 14 amino acids. The chain has TRBV27 and TRBJ2-3, with a weak D call TRBD2 (5 bases). The source is a woman in her thirties in good health. The specimen was memory CD4+ T cells sorted from blood. Subset meaning: CD45RA-negative fraction. DNA for the CDR3: TGTGCCAGCAGTTCAGCGGTCATCCCAGATACGCAGTATTTT. It codes for CASSSAVIPDTQYF.